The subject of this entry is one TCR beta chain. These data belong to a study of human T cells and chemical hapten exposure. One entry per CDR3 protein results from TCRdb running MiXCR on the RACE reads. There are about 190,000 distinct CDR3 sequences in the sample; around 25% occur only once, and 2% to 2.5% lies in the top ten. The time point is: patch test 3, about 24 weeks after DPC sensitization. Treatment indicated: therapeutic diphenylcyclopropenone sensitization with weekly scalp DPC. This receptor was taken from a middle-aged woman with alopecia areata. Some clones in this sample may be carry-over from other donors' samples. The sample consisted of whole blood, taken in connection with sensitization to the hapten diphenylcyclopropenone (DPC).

The DNA of the CDR3 is TGTGCCAGCAGTAACGAGAGTGGGGAGACCCAGTACTTC. Encoded protein: CASSNESGETQYF. This chain links TRBV6-1 with TRBJ2-5, with D unresolved. This CDR3 region has 13 residues. V lost 5 bases and J lost 5, with 12 bases in between. The V gene's germline CDR1 is MNHNS and CDR2 SASEGT.